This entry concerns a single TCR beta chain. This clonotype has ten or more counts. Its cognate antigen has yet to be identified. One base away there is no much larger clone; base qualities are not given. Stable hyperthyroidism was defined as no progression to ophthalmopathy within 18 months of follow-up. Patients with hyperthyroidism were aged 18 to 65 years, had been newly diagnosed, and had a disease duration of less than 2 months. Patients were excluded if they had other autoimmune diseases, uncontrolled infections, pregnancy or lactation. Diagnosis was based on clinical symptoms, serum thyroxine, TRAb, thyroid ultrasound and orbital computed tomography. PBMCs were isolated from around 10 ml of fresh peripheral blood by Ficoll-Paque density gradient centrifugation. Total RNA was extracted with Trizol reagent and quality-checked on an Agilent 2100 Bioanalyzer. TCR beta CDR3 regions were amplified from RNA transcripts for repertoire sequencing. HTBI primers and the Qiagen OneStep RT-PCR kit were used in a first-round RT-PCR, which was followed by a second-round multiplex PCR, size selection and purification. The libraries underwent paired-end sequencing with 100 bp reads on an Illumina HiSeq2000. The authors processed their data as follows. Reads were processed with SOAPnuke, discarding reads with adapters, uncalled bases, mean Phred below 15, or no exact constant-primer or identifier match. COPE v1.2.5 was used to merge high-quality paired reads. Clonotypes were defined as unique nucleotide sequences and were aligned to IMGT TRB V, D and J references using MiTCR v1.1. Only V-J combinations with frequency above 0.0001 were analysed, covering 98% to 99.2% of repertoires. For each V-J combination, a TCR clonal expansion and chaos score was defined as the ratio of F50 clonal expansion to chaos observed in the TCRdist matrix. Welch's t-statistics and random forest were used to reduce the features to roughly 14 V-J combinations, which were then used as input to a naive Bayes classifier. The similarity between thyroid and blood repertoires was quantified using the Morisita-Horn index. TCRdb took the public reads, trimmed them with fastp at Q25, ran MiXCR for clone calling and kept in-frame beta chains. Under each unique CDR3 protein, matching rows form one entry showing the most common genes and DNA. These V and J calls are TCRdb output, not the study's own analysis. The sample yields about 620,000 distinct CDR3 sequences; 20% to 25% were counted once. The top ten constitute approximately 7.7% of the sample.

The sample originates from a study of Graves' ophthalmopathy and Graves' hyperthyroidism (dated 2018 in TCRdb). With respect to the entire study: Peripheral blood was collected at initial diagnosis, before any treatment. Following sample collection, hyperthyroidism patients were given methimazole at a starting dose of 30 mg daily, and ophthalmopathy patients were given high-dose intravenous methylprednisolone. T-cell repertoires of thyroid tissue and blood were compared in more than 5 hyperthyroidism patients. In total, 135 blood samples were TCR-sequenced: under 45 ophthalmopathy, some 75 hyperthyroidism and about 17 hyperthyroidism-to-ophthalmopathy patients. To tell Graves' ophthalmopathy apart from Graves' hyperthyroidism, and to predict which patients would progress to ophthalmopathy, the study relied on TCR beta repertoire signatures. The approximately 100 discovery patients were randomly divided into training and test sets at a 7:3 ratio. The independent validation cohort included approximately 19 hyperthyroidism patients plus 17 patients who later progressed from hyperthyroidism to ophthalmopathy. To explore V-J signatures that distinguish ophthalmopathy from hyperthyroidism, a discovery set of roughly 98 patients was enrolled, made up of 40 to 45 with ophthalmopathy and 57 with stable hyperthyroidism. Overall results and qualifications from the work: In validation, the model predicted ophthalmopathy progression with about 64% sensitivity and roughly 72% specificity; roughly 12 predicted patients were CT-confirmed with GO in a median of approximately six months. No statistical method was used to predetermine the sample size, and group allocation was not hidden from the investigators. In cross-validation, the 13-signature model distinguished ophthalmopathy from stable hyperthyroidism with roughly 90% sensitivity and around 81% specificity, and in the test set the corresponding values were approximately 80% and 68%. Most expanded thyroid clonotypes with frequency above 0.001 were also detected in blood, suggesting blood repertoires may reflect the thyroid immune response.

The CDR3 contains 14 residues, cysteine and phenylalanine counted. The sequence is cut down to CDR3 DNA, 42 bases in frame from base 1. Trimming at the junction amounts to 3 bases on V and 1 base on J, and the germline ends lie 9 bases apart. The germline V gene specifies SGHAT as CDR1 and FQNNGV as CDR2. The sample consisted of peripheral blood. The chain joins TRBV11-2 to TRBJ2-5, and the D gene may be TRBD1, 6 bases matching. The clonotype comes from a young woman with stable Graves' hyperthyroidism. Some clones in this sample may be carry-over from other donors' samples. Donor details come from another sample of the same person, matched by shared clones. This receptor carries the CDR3 CASSLWDTQETQYF. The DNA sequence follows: TGTGCCAGCAGCTTGTGGGACACCCAAGAGACCCAGTACTTC.